These 16 T cell receptor beta chains were all obtained from the same sample, sequenced in a study of early T cells in non-severe SARS-CoV-2 infection (dated by TCRdb to the early 2020s). Libraries were built with 5' RACE. Sequenced on a NextSeq 500. TCRdb reworked the public reads: Q25 trimming with fastp, MiXCR clone assembly, productive beta chains retained. CDR3 protein duplicates are merged, each entry listing the most common genes and DNA. The sample yields fewer than 95,000 distinct CDR3 sequences; around 16% were counted once. Approximately 5.1% of the sample comes from the top ten. The material sequenced was whole blood, taken at baseline. The receptors derive from an adult who was a healthcare worker with PCR-confirmed SARS-CoV-2 infection or an uninfected control (not recorded which).

This CDR3 reads CASSRGTGKYF. The CDR3 region has the DNA TGTGCCAGCAGCAGGGGGACAGGGAAGTACTTC. The chain employs TRBV12-3 or TRBV12-4 and TRBJ2-7; 9 bases map to TRBD1. The CDR3 loop spans 11 amino acids. After removal of 6 bases from V and 11 bases from J, the junction contained 5 bases not matched to a gene.

This chain uses TRBV9 with TRBJ2-2; a weak D match, TRBD2 (5 bases). V was clipped by 4 bases and J by 7 bases, with 8 bases between them. CDR1 SGDLS and CDR2 YYNGEE come from the germline V gene. The CDR3 is made up of 12 amino acids. The CDR3 region is CASSPGIGELFF. CDR3 DNA sequence: TGTGCCAGCAGCCCCGGGATCGGGGAGCTGTTTTTT.

This clonotype showed up just a few times. This chain joins TRBV19 and TRBJ2-1, with D uncertain. Germline-derived CDR1 and CDR2 are LNHDA and SQIVND (reference sequence). V shed 5 bases and J shed 4 bases, with 9 bases lying between them. The CDR3 extends over 13 amino acids. Here the CDR3 reads CASSRRPYNEQFF. CDR3 nucleotide sequence: TGTGCCAGTAGTCGGCGACCGTACAATGAGCAGTTCTTC.

This clonotype was observed many times. The V gene is TRBV7-8, the J gene TRBJ2-2, with 10 bases aligning to TRBD2. Germline V gene lookup returns CDR1 SGHVS and CDR2 FQNEAQ. The J segment lost 5 bases and the V segment lost 2 bases, leaving 8 bases of the junction unmatched. CDR3 length equals 17 residues. Written as DNA, the CDR3 is TGTGCCAGCAGCTTACTAGCGGGAGAATCGGTAACCGGGGAGCTGTTTTTT. It codes for CASSLLAGESVTGELFF. The whole variable domain, remainder taken from reference TRBV7-8 and TRBJ2-2, is GAGVSQSPRYKVAKRGQDVALRCDPISGHVSLFWYQQALGQGPEFLTYFQNEAQLDKSGLPSDRFFAERPEGSVSTLKIQRTQQEDSAVYLCASSLLAGESVTGELFFGEGSRLTVL.

This clonotype has only a few counts. The rearrangement uses TRBV28 and TRBJ2-7; 7 bases line up with TRBD1. This CDR3 has 12 amino acids. The germline V gene has CDR1 MDHEN and CDR2 SYDVKM. Germline trimming cut 5 bases from V and 7 bases from J; bases unmatched to any gene: 5. The DNA of the CDR3 is TGTGCCAGCAGTCGACCACAGGGGGAGCAGTACTTC. Amino acid sequence: CASSRPQGEQYF.

In this sample, this clonotype turned up many times. The V call is TRBV27, the J call TRBJ1-1; unclear D gene. The length of the CDR3 is 14 residues. V was clipped by 7 bases and J by 2 bases, with 14 bases between them. Germline assignment: CDR1 MNHEY and CDR2 SMNVEV (reference sequence). CDR3: CASTALGDNTEAFF. CDR3 coding DNA: TGTGCCAGCACGGCTCTAGGTGATAACACTGAAGCTTTCTTT.

The chain carries TRBV27 and TRBJ2-1; a weak D match, TRBD1 (6 bases). The V end was cut by 0 bases, the J end by 6 bases, with 12 bases between. The CDR3 is made up of 15 amino acids. The germline V gene has CDR1 MNHEY and CDR2 SMNVEV (reference sequence). This chain's CDR3 is CASSLSRTDLNEQFF. For the CDR3, the DNA is TGTGCCAGCAGTTTATCCCGGACAGATCTCAATGAGCAGTTCTTC.

A note on this clonotype: Sequence at one end of the junction differs from germline and may be a read error. The chain joins TRBV28 to TRBJ2-7; 7 bases fit TRBD1. CDR3 length equals 11 residues. In germline, CDR1 is MDHEN, CDR2 SYDVKM. The CDR3 sequence: CASRGKTDRTF. In DNA, the CDR3 is TGTGCCAGCAGGGGGAAAACGGACAGGACATTC.

This clonotype was detected a few times. CDR3 sequence: CASSTTGEETQYF. DNA for the CDR3: TGTGCCAGTAGTACGACAGGGGAAGAGACCCAGTACTTC. The chain has TRBV19 and TRBJ2-5; 8 nucleotides align to TRBD1. Germline CDR1 reads LNHDA; CDR2 reads SQIVND (reference sequence). The CDR3 consists of 13 residues. Germline trimming cut 4 bases from V and 3 bases from J; bases unmatched to any gene: 1. Full variable domain (remainder filled in from reference TRBV19 and TRBJ2-5): DGGITQSPKYLFRKEGQNVTLSCEQNLNHDAMYWYRQDPGQGLRLIYYSQIVNDFQKGDIAEGYSVSREKKESFPLTVTSAQKNPTAFYLCASSTTGEETQYFGPGTRLLVL.

The rearrangement links TRBV20-1 to TRBJ2-7; maybe TRBD1 (6 bases). The CDR3 covers 15 residues. Germline V gene sequence: CDR1 DFQATT, CDR2 SNEGSKA (reference sequence). Trimming shortened V by 5 bases and J by 2 bases, and 19 bases separated the two germline ends. The CDR3 DNA reads as TGCAGTGCTCAGATGGGCTACGGGGACACCTACGAGCAGTACTTC. This gives the protein CSAQMGYGDTYEQYF.

This clonotype showed up just a few times. In DNA form, the CDR3 reads TGTGCCAGCAGCGTATTGGGGGATCATCAGCCCCAGCATTTT. It codes for CASSVLGDHQPQHF. V gene TRBV9 combines with J gene TRBJ1-5, with D perhaps matching TRBD1 (5 bases). The length of the CDR3 is 14 residues. Germline-derived CDR1 and CDR2 are SGDLS and YYNGEE. Trimming took 1 base from V and 5 from J, leaving 10 bases between them.

This clonotype was counted a few times. The chain combines TRBV6-2 or TRBV6-3 with TRBJ2-5, with 10 bases fitting TRBD2. Germline-derived CDR1 and CDR2 are MNHEY and SVGEGT. V shed 2 bases, J shed 4 bases, and the junction held 16 bases outside the gene matches. CDR3 length: 19 residues. CDR3 in amino acids: CASSYPEAGLAGAGETQYF. The CDR3 nucleotides read TGTGCCAGCAGTTACCCGGAAGCTGGGCTAGCGGGAGCAGGAGAGACCCAGTACTTC.

The sample holds a few counts of this clonotype. The gene calls are TRBV20-1 and TRBJ2-7; TRBD1 aligns across 9 bases. The CDR3 covers 15 residues. The ends lost 3 bases at V and 6 bases at J; junction bases unmatched: 12. Germline V gene data show CDR1 as DFQATT and CDR2 as SNEGSKA (reference sequence). DNA for the CDR3: TGCAGTGCTAGTCGCCAAGGGACAGGGTATTCCGAGCAGTACTTC. It is translated as CSASRQGTGYSEQYF.

This chain uses TRBV12-3 or TRBV12-4 with TRBJ1-2; D is ambiguous. The V end lost 3 bases, the J end lost 3 bases, and 8 bases lay between the germline ends. The CDR3 consists of 13 residues. The CDR3 protein is CASSFSLDYGYTF. In DNA form, the CDR3 reads TGTGCCAGCAGTTTCTCCCTGGACTATGGCTACACCTTC.

V and J are TRBV3-1 and TRBJ2-7; D ambiguous. The ends were cut back, 5 bases at V and 2 bases at J, with 7 bases in the middle. Germline CDR1 LGHDT, CDR2 YNNKEL (reference sequence). The CDR3 spans 12 residues. CDR3 sequence reads: CASSIRTYEQYF. In DNA form, the CDR3 reads TGTGCCAGCAGCATCCGAACCTACGAGCAGTACTTC.

The V gene is TRBV27, the J gene TRBJ1-2; D might be TRBD1 (5 bases). In germline, CDR1 is MNHEY, CDR2 SMNVEV (reference sequence). V lost 8 bases and J 8 bases, leaving 18 bases between the germline ends. This CDR3 is built from 13 residues. CDR3 protein: CASSREGRRGYTF. CDR3 in DNA: TGTGCCAGCTCTAGGGAGGGGCGGCGCGGCTACACCTTC.